This T cell receptor beta chain emerged from a study of a mutant IDH1 vaccine in newly diagnosed glioma. Overall study results and limits: Vaccine-induced responses were seen in about 93% of patients, spanning several MHC alleles.

Time point in this sample: week 5, during vaccination. Topical imiquimod was applied with each vaccine dose, which held 300 ug of mutant IDH1 20-mer peptide. Donor tumors were new WHO grade 3 or 4 IDH1-mutant, ATRX-lost astrocytomas. The assay was immunoSEQ multiplex PCR, and TCRdb's table has in-frame clones only and misses some. Among under 45,000 clones listed, roughly 76% were seen once. As for this clone: Its target is not known.

The CDR3 loop spans 13 amino acids. Trimming took off 5 bases at V and 6 bases at J, with 14 bases between the two ends. The germline CDR1 and CDR2 sequences are SNHLY and FYNNEI. The sample was PBMCs, taken from a glioma patient whose treatment included an IDH1 peptide vaccine. The clonotype comes from a man aged 50-59 years with glioma. The chain carries TRBV2 and TRBJ2-7; no reliable D call. In DNA form, the CDR3 reads TGTGCCAGCAGTTTGGACCAACCGGGCGAGCAGTACTTC. It yields the protein CASSLDQPGEQYF.